This T cell receptor (beta chain) was recovered during a study of lymphopenia after photon versus proton radiotherapy (dated 2019 in TCRdb). Broadly, across the study: The immunological effects of photon versus proton radiation therapy were compared in patients with gastrointestinal tumors who developed high-grade lymphopenia. The cohort included roughly 20 patients with gastrointestinal tumors who developed lymphopenia after receiving either photon or proton therapy. The study was designed to characterize how the impact on the immune system differs between the two radiation modalities.

Overall study outcomes, separate from this receptor: After the lymphocyte count nadir, photon-treated repertoires showed oligoclonal expansion, especially of CD8+ Temra cells, which drove the drop in diversity. Across the cohort, a larger post-nadir drop in TCR diversity was inversely correlated with overall survival time among patients who died. During treatment, patients who received photon therapy lost naive T cells and TCR diversity and gained effector/memory populations, whereas patients who received proton therapy remained relatively stable. The survival association was examined only in patients who died, and the authors described better survival with proton therapy as a possibility, not as a demonstrated result.

The receptor library was made with the immunoSEQ multiplex PCR assay. Alongside multiparametric flow cytometry, deep sequencing of rearranged TCR beta loci was used to profile the T cell repertoires. The source is immuneACCESS, and TCRdb retained only in-frame sequences with V and J called. Part of the clones is not carried over; for the studies checked, unresolved V genes explain less than half of this, and the remainder is unexplained. Recorded for this sample are 43,000 or so clones; approximately 85% of them occurred a single time. Around 2% of the sample comes from the top ten. For this clone: Its antigen has not been determined. There are no base qualities to consult, and no much larger clone falls within one base.

Sequencing was performed on peripheral blood, taken from a patient treated with photon-based radiotherapy. The origin of this receptor is a man aged 35 to 55 with gastric cancer.

The CDR3 region has the sequence CARRWGQWDEKLFF. DNA sequence: TGTGCCAGAAGGTGGGGACAGTGGGATGAAAAACTGTTTTTT. This chain joins TRBV5-3 to TRBJ1-4; TRBD1 lines up with 7 middle nucleotides. TRBV5-3 is identified as an open reading frame with a role that is uncertain. Compared with germline, V lacks 5 bases and J lacks 6 bases; bases without a gene match: 7. From its cysteine to its phenylalanine, the CDR3 spans 14 amino acids. Of the read, only the CDR3 DNA is kept; its 42 bases are in frame from base 1.